The T cell receptor beta chain under discussion was sequenced for a study of T cells in Graves' hyperthyroidism and ophthalmopathy. V was shortened by 4 bases and J by 1 base, with 11 bases between the two germline ends. The CDR3 length is 14 residues. Note on this clonotype: Its antigen is currently unknown.

TCR beta CDR3 regions were amplified from RNA. In the first-round RT-PCR of the TCR CDR3, the HTBI primer set was used. TCRdb processed the multiplex PCR reads anew with MiXCR; each CDR3 protein has one entry. The sample records approximately 380,000 distinct CDR3 sequences, approximately 17% being singletons. Points from the study as a whole: Prediction of ophthalmopathy progression came a median roughly 6.4 months pre-onset. Researchers found most expanded thyroid clonotypes above 0.001 in blood as well.

The diagnostic basis comprised clinical symptoms, serum thyroxine and TRAb, thyroid ultrasound and orbital computed tomography. This chain joins TRBV12-3 or TRBV12-4 and TRBJ2-7; a possible D gene is TRBD2 (5 bases). This receptor was obtained from a man between 18 and 35 years old with Graves' ophthalmopathy. Sequencing was carried out using blood. The CDR3 sequence is CASSSPTRSYEQYF. CDR3 DNA: TGTGCCAGCAGTTCCCCCACTAGGTCCTACGAGCAGTACTTC.